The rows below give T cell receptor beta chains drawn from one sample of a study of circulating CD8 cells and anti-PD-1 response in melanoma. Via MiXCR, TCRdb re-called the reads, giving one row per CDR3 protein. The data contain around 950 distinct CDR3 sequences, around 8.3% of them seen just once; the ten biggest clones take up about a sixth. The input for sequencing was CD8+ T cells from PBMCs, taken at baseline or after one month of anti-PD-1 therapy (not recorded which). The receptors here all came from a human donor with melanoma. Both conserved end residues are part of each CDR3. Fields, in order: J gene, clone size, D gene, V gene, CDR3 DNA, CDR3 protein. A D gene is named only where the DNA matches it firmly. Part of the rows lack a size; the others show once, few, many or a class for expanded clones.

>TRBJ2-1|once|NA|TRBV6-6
TGTGCCAGCAGTCCTCCCGCGGTGAGCTCCTACAATGAGCAGTTCTTC
CASSPPAVSSYNEQFF
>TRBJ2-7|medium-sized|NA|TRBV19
TGTGCCGGAGTAGGGTCAGGAGTATACGAGCAGTACTTC
CAGVGSGVYEQYF
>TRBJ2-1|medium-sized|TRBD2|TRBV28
TGTGCCAGCAGCCCGAGCGGGAATCGGGATAATGAGCAGTTCTTC
CASSPSGNRDNEQFF
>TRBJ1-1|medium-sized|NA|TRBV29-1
TGCAGCGTTGTCTGGGAGGACACTGAAGCTTTCTTT
CSVVWEDTEAFF
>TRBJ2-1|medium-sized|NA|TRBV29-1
TGCAGCGCTGAGGGGGGCAATGAGCAGTTCTTC
CSAEGGNEQFF
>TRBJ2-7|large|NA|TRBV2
TGTGCCAGCAGTGAATCAGGGAGAATCTACGAGCAGTACTTC
CASSESGRIYEQYF
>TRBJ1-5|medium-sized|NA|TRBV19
TGTGCCAGTACCCGAGGCGACAGCCTAAATTTT
CASTRGDSLNF
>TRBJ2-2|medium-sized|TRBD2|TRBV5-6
TGTGCCAGCAGCCGGACTAGCGAGAGGGGGGAGCTGTTTTTT
CASSRTSERGELFF
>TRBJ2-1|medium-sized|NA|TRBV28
TGTGCCAGCAGTTTATTTCAGGGGTTAAGCTCCTACAATGAGCAGTTCTTC
CASSLFQGLSSYNEQFF
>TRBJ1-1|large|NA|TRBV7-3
TGTGCCAGCAGCCTGGACAGTAACACTGAAGCTTTCTTT
CASSLDSNTEAFF
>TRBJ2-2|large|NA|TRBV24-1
TGTGCCACCAGTGACCGGCGGGGATGGACCGGGGAGCTGTTTTTT
CATSDRRGWTGELFF
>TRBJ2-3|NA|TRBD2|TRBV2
TGTGCCAGCACGGCGGGAGGGATCACAGATGCGCAGTATTTT
CASTAGGITDAQYF
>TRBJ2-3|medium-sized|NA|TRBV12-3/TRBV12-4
TGTGCCAGCAGTTCGACGCACCTGAGGGTCACAGATACGCAGTATTTT
CASSSTHLRVTDTQYF
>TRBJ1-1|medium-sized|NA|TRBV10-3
TGTGCCATCAGTTTTGAGGGGATAAACACTGAAGCTTTCTTT
CAISFEGINTEAFF
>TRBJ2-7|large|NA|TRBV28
TGTGCCAGCAGTTTTATCAGTTTACACGAGCAGTACTTC
CASSFISLHEQYF
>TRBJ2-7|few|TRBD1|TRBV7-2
TGTGCCAGCAGCGAACCGGGACAGGGTCGGTACGAGCAGTACTTC
CASSEPGQGRYEQYF
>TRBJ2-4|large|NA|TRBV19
TGTGCCACCCCTCCCTCCCCTTTCAAAAACATTCAGTACTTC
CATPPSPFKNIQYF
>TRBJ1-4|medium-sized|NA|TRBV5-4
TGTGCCAGCAGCCCGGATCAGAACGATGAAACTAATGAAAAACTGTTTTTT
CASSPDQNDETNEKLFF
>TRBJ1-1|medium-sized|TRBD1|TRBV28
TGTGCCAGCAGTTTCCGACAGGGGACCACTGAAGCTTTCTTT
CASSFRQGTTEAFF
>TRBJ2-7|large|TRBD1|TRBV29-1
TGCAGCGTTAGACAGGGGGCGGCCTACGAGCAGTACTTC
CSVRQGAAYEQYF
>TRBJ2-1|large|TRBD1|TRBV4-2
TGTGCCAGCAGCCCCCTACCGACCGGGACAGATTACAATGAGCAGTTCTTC
CASSPLPTGTDYNEQFF
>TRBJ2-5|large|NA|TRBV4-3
TGCGCCAGCAGCCAAGAGTTGGCGTGGGCAGGACTCTCAGAGACCCAGTACTTC
CASSQELAWAGLSETQYF
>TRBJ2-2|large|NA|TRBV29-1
TGCAGCGTTCAAGGAGGACTTACCGGGGAGCTGTTTTTT
CSVQGGLTGELFF
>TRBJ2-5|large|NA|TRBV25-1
TGTGCCAGCAGTGAATTCAGTTCGGAGACCCAGTACTTC
CASSEFSSETQYF
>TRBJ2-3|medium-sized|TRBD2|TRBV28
TGTGCCAGCAGTCCCTTAGAGACCCTGACTAGCGACACAGATACGCAGTATTTT
CASSPLETLTSDTDTQYF
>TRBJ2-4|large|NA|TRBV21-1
TGTGCCAGCGATCGCAGGGACGCCAAAAACATTCAGTACTTC
CASDRRDAKNIQYF
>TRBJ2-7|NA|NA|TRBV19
TGTGCCAGTAGTTACCGACTGTGTCCCTACGAGCAGTACTTC
CASSYRLCPYEQYF
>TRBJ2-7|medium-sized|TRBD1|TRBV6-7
TGTGCCAGCAGGGACAGGATGGTACACGAGCAGTACTTC
CASRDRMVHEQYF
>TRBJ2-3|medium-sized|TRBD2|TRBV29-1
TGCAGCGCCCTTGGACTAGCGGCTCCCACAGATACGCAGTATTTT
CSALGLAAPTDTQYF
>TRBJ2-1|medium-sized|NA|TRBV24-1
TGTGCCACCAGCGAGACAATTAGCTTTGGTACCCCCTACAATGAGCAGTTCTTC
CATSETISFGTPYNEQFF
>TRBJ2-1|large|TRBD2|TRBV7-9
TGTGCCAGCAGGGGACTAGCGGGTGCGTTAGAGCAGTTCTTC
CASRGLAGALEQFF
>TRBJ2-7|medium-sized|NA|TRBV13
TGTGCCAGCAGCCTAGCAGGCACCTACGAGCAGTACTTC
CASSLAGTYEQYF
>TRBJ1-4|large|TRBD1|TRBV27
TGTGCCAGCAAGGCGGGACAGGCTAATGAAAAACTGTTTTTT
CASKAGQANEKLFF
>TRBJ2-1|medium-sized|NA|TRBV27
TGTGCCAGCAGTTTCCGAACTGAGCAGTTCTTC
CASSFRTEQFF
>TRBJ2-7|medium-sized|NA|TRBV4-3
TGCGCCAGCAGCCAAGAAGGGGGGAGCTCCTACGAGCAGTACTTC
CASSQEGGSSYEQYF
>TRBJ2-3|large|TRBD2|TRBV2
TGTGCCAGCAGGCCACTAGCGGGGAACACAGATACGCAGTATTTT
CASRPLAGNTDTQYF
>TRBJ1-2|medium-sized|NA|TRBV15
TGTGCCACCAGCAGAGATGGGACAAACTATGGCTACACCTTC
CATSRDGTNYGYTF
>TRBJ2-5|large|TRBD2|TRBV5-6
TGTGCCAGCACCCAAGGACTAGCGGGAGTAGAGACCCAGTACTTC
CASTQGLAGVETQYF
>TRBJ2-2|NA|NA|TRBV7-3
TGTGCCAGCAGCTTAACCCCGGGGGCGCAGAACACCGGGGAGCTGTTTTTT
CASSLTPGAQNTGELFF
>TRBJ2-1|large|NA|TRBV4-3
TGCGCCAGCAGCCAGGCCGGGGACTACAATGAGCAGTTCTTC
CASSQAGDYNEQFF
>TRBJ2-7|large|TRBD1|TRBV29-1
TGCAGCGTTAAATACAGGGGAGACGAGCAGTACTTC
CSVKYRGDEQYF
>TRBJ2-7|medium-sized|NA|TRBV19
TGTGCCAGTAGTATCAGCGACGGCAGCTACTACGAGCAGTACTTC
CASSISDGSYYEQYF
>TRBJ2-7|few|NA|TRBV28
TGTGCCAGCAGTTTCACCAGCTACGAGCAGTACTTC
CASSFTSYEQYF
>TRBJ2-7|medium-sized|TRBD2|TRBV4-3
TGCGCCAGCAGCCAGTTCTCTAGCGGGTCTTCCTACGAGCAGTACTTC
CASSQFSSGSSYEQYF
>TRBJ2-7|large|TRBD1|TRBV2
TGTGCCAGCATAGACAGGGCCTCCTACGAGCAGTACTTC
CASIDRASYEQYF
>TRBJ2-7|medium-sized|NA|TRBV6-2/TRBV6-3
TGTGCCAGCAGTTACTCAGAGGGGGTAGGTGAGCAGTACTTC
CASSYSEGVGEQYF
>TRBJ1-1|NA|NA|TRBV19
TGTGCCAGTAGTATCGGGATGAACACTGAAGCTTTCTTT
CASSIGMNTEAFF
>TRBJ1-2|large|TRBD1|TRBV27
TGTGCCAGCAGGGAACAGGGGAACCTCTATGGCTACACCTTC
CASREQGNLYGYTF
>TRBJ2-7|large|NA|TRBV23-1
TGCGCCAGCAGTCGACGGCGGCAGGGTGTCTACGAGCAGTACTTC
CASSRRRQGVYEQYF
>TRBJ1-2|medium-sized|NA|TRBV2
TGTGCCAGCAGGGTTGACAGTTTTGGCTACACCTTC
CASRVDSFGYTF
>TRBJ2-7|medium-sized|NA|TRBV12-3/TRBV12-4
TGTGCCAGCAGTCCTTACGGGACCGAGTACGAGCAGTACTTC
CASSPYGTEYEQYF
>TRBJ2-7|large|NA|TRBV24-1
TGTGCCACCAGTAGAGACCCTCTCGACGAGCAGTACTTC
CATSRDPLDEQYF
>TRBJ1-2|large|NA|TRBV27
TGTGCCAGCAGTCCTAGTGCGGGCCACACTAACTATGGCTACACCTTC
CASSPSAGHTNYGYTF
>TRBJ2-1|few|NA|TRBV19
TGTGCCAGTAGTCCCTCGGGGGTTGAGCAGTTCTTC
CASSPSGVEQFF
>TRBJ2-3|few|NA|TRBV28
TGTGCCAGCAGTTTGGGACTGGGGCAGTATTTT
CASSLGLGQYF
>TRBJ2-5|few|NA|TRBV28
TGTGCCAGCAGTTTCGAGGTCAGGGGGACCCAGTACTTC
CASSFEVRGTQYF
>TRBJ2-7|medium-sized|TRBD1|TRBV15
TGTGCCACCAGCAGAGAGGGGACAGGGTTTGACGAGCAGTACTTC
CATSREGTGFDEQYF